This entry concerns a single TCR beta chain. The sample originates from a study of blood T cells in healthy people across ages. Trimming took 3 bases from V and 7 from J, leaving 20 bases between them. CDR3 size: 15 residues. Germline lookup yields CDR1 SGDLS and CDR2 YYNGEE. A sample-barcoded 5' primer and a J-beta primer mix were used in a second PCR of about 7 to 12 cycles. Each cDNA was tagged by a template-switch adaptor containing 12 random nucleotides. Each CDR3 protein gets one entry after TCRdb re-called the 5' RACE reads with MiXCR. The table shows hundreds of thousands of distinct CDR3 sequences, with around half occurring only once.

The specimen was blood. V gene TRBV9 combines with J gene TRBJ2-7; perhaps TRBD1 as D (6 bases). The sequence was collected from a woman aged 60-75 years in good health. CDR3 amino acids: CASSEAGDGYNEQYF. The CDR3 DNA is TGTGCCAGCAGCGAAGCAGGGGACGGCTACAATGAGCAGTACTTC. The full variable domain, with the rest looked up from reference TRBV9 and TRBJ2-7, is DSGVTQTPKHLITATGQRVTLRCSPRSGDLSVYWYQQSLDQGLQFLIQYYNGEERAKGNILERFSAQQFPDLHSELNLSSLELGDSALYFCASSEAGDGYNEQYFGPGTRLTVT.